The 23 T cell receptor beta chains below were found in one sample sequenced in a study of CD8 T cells in ankylosing spondylitis. TCRdb reanalysed the 5' RACE reads using MiXCR and keeps one entry per CDR3 protein. Here the sample spans 150,000 to 200,000 distinct CDR3 sequences, around 17% being singletons. Sequencing was carried out using blood, either unsorted or a sorted T cell fraction (not recorded which). These receptors all stem from a male donor with ankylosing spondylitis or in good health (not recorded which).

This clonotype was seen ten or more times. This chain connects TRBV27 to TRBJ2-6; D is perhaps TRBD1 (6 bases). Germline CDR1 and CDR2: MNHEY and SMNVEV (reference sequence). CDR3 length equals 17 residues. Trimming took 3 bases from V and 1 from J, leaving 13 bases between them. This CDR3 is CASSFQGFGSGANVLTF. CDR3 nucleotide sequence: TGTGCCAGCAGTTTTCAGGGGTTCGGTTCTGGGGCCAACGTCCTGACTTTC. Together with reference TRBV27 and TRBJ2-6, the CDR3 gives the full variable domain: EAQVTQNPRYLITVTGKKLTVTCSQNMNHEYMSWYRQDPGLGLRQIYYSMNVEVTDKGDVPEGYKVSRKEKRNFPLILESPSPNQTSLYFCASSFQGFGSGANVLTFGAGSRLTVL.

On this clonotype itself: A much larger clone lies a single base off, so this may be a read error. The genes are TRBV20-1 and TRBJ2-7, with D possibly matching TRBD2 (5 bases). The CDR3 is 12 residues long. Germline-derived CDR1 and CDR2 are DFQATT and SNEGSKA (reference sequence). CDR3 loop: CSPHRDSYEQYF. CDR3 nucleotides: TGCAGCCCCCATCGGGACTCCTACGAGCAGTACTTC.

This clonotype was detected a few times. The chain is built from TRBV5-4 and TRBJ2-7, with TRBD2 matching 12 bases. CDR1 is SGHNT, CDR2 YYREEE, per germline (reference sequence). J was trimmed by 5 bases and V by 4 bases; bases with no gene match: 4. This CDR3 region has 14 residues. DNA for the CDR3: TGTGCCAGCAGCCCTAGGACTAGCGGGGACGAGCAGTACTTC. The encoded protein is CASSPRTSGDEQYF.

This clonotype has a count of ten or more. V gene TRBV18 combines with J gene TRBJ2-7; D call uncertain. CDR3 length: 11 residues. The V gene's germline CDR1 is KGHSH and CDR2 LQKENI. With 5 bases removed from V and 5 bases from J, the gap between germline ends came to 7 bases. CDR3 in amino acids: CASSATHEQYF. The CDR3 DNA follows: TGTGCCAGCTCAGCTACCCACGAGCAGTACTTC.

There are many counts of this clonotype. The gene calls are TRBV29-1 and TRBJ2-7; D tentatively reads TRBD1 or TRBD2 (5 bases each). The CDR3 length is 12 residues. V gave up 6 bases and J gave up 2 bases, with 11 bases separating them. CDR1 SQVTM and CDR2 ANQGSEA come from the germline V gene. CDR3 protein: CSVRDGPYEQYF. DNA of the CDR3: TGCAGCGTACGGGACGGACCCTACGAGCAGTACTTC.

This clonotype showed up many times. This chain connects TRBV29-1 to TRBJ2-2; 7 bases align to TRBD2. The junction had 5 bases not matched to a gene; V was cut back by 2 bases and J by 5 bases. Germline V lookup: CDR1 SQVTM, CDR2 ANQGSEA. The CDR3 sequence is 14 residues long. The CDR3 DNA sequence: TGCAGCGTTGAAATGAGGGAGGGGACCGGGGAGCTGTTTTTT. Its protein is CSVEMREGTGELFF.

In its sample, this clonotype was seen many times. The chain joins TRBV20-1 to TRBJ2-7, with 13 bases fitting TRBD2. The V segment lost 5 bases and the J segment 0 bases; nucleotides outside the gene matches: 7. Per the germline V gene, CDR1 is DFQATT and CDR2 is SNEGSKA (reference sequence). The CDR3 covers 16 residues. CDR3 loop: CSARGGLAGRSYEQYF. The DNA of the CDR3 is TGCAGTGCTCGTGGGGGACTAGCGGGACGCTCCTACGAGCAGTACTTC.

CDR3 nucleotides: TGTGCCAGCAGTGAGGGTGGTGAGCAGTTCTTC. Protein sequence: CASSEGGEQFF. The chain uses TRBV25-1 and TRBJ2-1, with no clear D. This CDR3 contains 11 residues. Germline V gene sequence: CDR1 MGHDK, CDR2 SYGVNS. V dropped 3 bases and J dropped 9 bases, with 6 bases sitting between them.

This clonotype was recorded at least ten times. The chain employs TRBV5-1 and TRBJ2-3; a weak D match, TRBD1 (5 bases). This CDR3 has 16 amino acids. Germline CDR1 is SGHRS and CDR2 is YFSETQ. Trimming cost V 0 bases and J 0 bases, with 11 bases left between them. CDR3 coding DNA: TGCGCCAGCAGCTTGGCCGAGACAGAGAGCACAGATACGCAGTATTTT. Protein: CASSLAETESTDTQYF.

This clonotype was detected only a few times. The rearrangement uses TRBV4-1 and TRBJ2-2; 7 nucleotides align to TRBD2. With 2 bases clipped from V and 1 base from J, the junction kept 4 bases outside the gene matches. The CDR3 has 16 residues. The germline gives CDR1 MGHRA, CDR2 YSYEKL. Written as DNA, the CDR3 is TGCGCCAGCAGCCAACCGAAGCGGGGGAACACCGGGGAGCTGTTTTTT. Translated: CASSQPKRGNTGELFF.

This rearrangement joins TRBV20-1 to TRBJ1-1, with unresolved D. Germline V gene sequence: CDR1 DFQATT, CDR2 SNEGSKA (reference sequence). Trimming stripped 1 base from V and 4 bases from J, with 13 bases between. The CDR3 is 14 residues long. CDR3 nucleotide sequence: TGCAGTGCTAGAGGAGTGGGCACCGGCACTGAAGCTTTCTTT. The encoded protein is CSARGVGTGTEAFF.

This clonotype was recorded many times. The chain uses TRBV28 and TRBJ2-2; a weak D match, TRBD1 (5 bases). The V end lost 1 base, the J end lost 2 bases, and 8 bases lay between the germline ends. This CDR3 is 15 amino acids long. Germline CDR1 and CDR2: MDHEN and SYDVKM. The CDR3 bases are TGTGCCAGCAGTTTATACAGGACAAACACCGGGGAGCTGTTTTTT. Residues: CASSLYRTNTGELFF.

There are many counts of this clonotype. The gene calls are TRBV5-1 and TRBJ1-1; TRBD1 matches 7 bases. V shed 0 bases and J 0 bases; nucleotides not matched to a gene: 5. There are 16 residues in the CDR3. From germline, CDR1 is SGHRS and CDR2 YFSETQ. Here the CDR3 DNA reads TGCGCCAGCAGCTTGGCCGTCAGGGGGATGAACACTGAAGCTTTCTTT. Its protein product is CASSLAVRGMNTEAFF.

Points on this clonotype: This may be a read error, as it is one base from a much larger clone. The chain joins TRBV5-1 to TRBJ1-1, with 9 bases lining up with TRBD1. CDR3 length equals 14 residues. Per the germline V gene, CDR1 is SGHRS and CDR2 is YFSETQ. CDR3 nucleotides: TGCGCCAGCAGCGCGGGACAGGGCAACACTGGAGCTTTCTTT. It yields the protein CASSAGQGNTGAFF.

This clonotype showed up just a few times. The chain joins TRBV12-3 or TRBV12-4 to TRBJ2-6; D is ambiguous. This CDR3 region has 17 residues. V was cut by 6 bases and J by 0 bases, with 15 bases left in between. The CDR3 spells CASSPLYISSGANVLTF. CDR3 nucleotides: TGTGCCAGCAGCCCCTTATACATAAGCTCTGGGGCCAACGTCCTGACTTTC.

At least ten counts were recorded for this clonotype. The DNA of the CDR3 is TGTGCCAGCAGCGTGGGGGAATCGGATACGCAGTATTTT. Translating it yields CASSVGESDTQYF. The chain is built from TRBV7-8 and TRBJ2-3; D might be TRBD1 or TRBD2, each matching 5 bases. The CDR3 sequence is 13 residues long. V was cut by 5 bases and J by 6 bases, with 12 bases left in between. Germline V gene lookup returns CDR1 SGHVS and CDR2 FQNEAQ.

The J gene is TRBJ2-3, the V gene TRBV7-2; D is perhaps TRBD2 (5 bases). This CDR3 spans 14 amino acids. The V and J ends lost 5 bases and 3 bases respectively, with 12 bases between them. Germline V lookup: CDR1 SGHTA, CDR2 FQGNSA. This CDR3 is CASSLLGRTDTQYF. The CDR3 DNA is TGTGCCAGCAGCCTTTTAGGGAGAACAGATACGCAGTATTTT.

This chain connects TRBV29-1 to TRBJ2-3, with TRBD2 matching over 8 bases. V lost 8 bases and J lost 6; bases outside the gene matches: 13. The CDR3 sequence is 14 residues long. Looked up from germline, CDR1 is SQVTM and CDR2 is ANQGSEA. The CDR3 nucleotides read TGCAGCAGTGCGATGACCGGGGGGGGGGATACGCAGTATTTT. This codes for CSSAMTGGGDTQYF.

There are many counts of this clonotype. V usage is TRBV5-4 and J usage is TRBJ1-4; D is perhaps TRBD1 (5 bases). This CDR3 has 16 amino acids. Germline V gene sequence: CDR1 SGHNT, CDR2 YYREEE (reference sequence). Trimming took 4 bases from V and 3 from J, leaving 16 bases between them. The chain's CDR3 is CASSPNSGTANEKLFF. CDR3 DNA: TGTGCCAGCAGCCCTAATTCCGGGACGGCTAATGAAAAACTGTTTTTT.

The J gene is TRBJ2-3, the V gene TRBV6-1; tentative D call: TRBD1 (5 bases). There are 15 residues in the CDR3. The V end was cut by 3 bases, the J end by 1 base, with 11 bases between. CDR1 and CDR2 (germline): MNHNS, SASEGT. The CDR3 DNA reads as TGTGCCAGCAGTGAGGTGGGGCGAGGCACAGATACGCAGTATTTT. Protein: CASSEVGRGTDTQYF.

In its sample, this clonotype was seen many times. V and J are TRBV20-1 and TRBJ2-7; TRBD2 aligns across 9 bases. V was pared by 1 base and J by 0 bases, with 7 bases of the junction left unmatched. CDR1 is DFQATT, CDR2 SNEGSKA, per germline (reference sequence). This CDR3 is 16 amino acids long. The CDR3 DNA reads as TGCAGTGCTAGAGCTCAGACTAGCGGATCCTCCTACGAGCAGTACTTC. The encoded protein is CSARAQTSGSSYEQYF.

This clonotype was picked up one time. V is TRBV18 and J is TRBJ2-3, with D possibly TRBD2 on 6 matching bases. Trimming took 1 base from V and 1 from J, leaving 12 bases between them. This CDR3 region has 16 residues. The V gene's germline CDR1 is KGHSH and CDR2 LQKENI. CDR3: CASSPRELAGTDTQYF. CDR3 sequence (DNA): TGTGCCAGCTCACCACGGGAATTAGCGGGCACAGATACGCAGTATTTT.

The gene calls are TRBV5-5 and TRBJ1-2; D is possibly TRBD1 (5 bases). With 2 bases removed from V and 0 bases from J, the gap between germline ends came to 14 bases. The germline gives CDR1 SGHKS, CDR2 YYEKEE (reference sequence). The CDR3 covers 16 residues. For the CDR3, the DNA is TGTGCCAGCAGCTTAGCGACAGAGACTCCTAACTATGGCTACACCTTC. It is translated as CASSLATETPNYGYTF.